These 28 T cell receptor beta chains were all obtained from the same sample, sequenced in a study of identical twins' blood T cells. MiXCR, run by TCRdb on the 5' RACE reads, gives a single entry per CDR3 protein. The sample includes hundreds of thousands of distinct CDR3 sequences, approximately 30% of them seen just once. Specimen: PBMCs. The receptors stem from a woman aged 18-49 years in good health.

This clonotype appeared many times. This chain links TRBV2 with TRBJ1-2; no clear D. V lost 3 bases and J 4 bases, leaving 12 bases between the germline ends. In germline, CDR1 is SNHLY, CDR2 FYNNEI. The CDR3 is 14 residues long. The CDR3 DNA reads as TGTGCCAGCAGTGATTCTGGGAAAATCTATGGCTACACCTTC. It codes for CASSDSGKIYGYTF.

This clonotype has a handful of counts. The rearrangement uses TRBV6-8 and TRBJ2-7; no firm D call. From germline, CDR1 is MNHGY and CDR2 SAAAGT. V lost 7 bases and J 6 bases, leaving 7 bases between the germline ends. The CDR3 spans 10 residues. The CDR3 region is CASITFEQYF. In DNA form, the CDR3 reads TGTGCCAGCATCACGTTCGAGCAGTACTTC.

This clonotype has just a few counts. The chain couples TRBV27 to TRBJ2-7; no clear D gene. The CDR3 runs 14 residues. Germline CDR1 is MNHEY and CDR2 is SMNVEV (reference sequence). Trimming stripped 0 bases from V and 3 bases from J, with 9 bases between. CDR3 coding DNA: TGTGCCAGCAGTTTATCTCCCTCTTTCTACGAGCAGTACTTC. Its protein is CASSLSPSFYEQYF.

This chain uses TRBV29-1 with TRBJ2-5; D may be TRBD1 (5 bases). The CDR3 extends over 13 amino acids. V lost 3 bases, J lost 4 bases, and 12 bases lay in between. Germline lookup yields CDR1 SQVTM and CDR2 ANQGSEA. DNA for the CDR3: TGCAGCGTTGACAGGGAAGGAAGAGAGACCCAGTACTTC. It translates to CSVDREGRETQYF.

As DNA, the CDR3 is TGTGCCAGCAGCTTGATGGCCAGTGGTAATTCACCCCTCCACTTT. It specifies CASSLMASGNSPLHF. This chain uses TRBV7-2 with TRBJ1-6; D is ambiguous. The CDR3 runs to 15 residues. Per germline, CDR1 SGHTA and CDR2 FQGNSA. The V end was cut by 3 bases, the J end by 6 bases, with 12 bases between.

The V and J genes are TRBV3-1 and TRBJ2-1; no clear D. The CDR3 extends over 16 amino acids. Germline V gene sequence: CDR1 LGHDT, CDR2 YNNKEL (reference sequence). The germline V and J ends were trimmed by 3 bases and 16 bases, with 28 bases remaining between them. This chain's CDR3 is CASSQSPSTRLGLKFF. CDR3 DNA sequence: TGTGCCAGCAGCCAGTCTCCCTCGACCCGACTGGGCCTGAAATTCTTC.

The CDR3 spells CASSSVRNTEAFF. The CDR3 DNA reads TGTGCCAGCAGTTCAGTCAGGAACACTGAAGCTTTCTTT. The V call is TRBV6-5, the J call TRBJ1-1; D gene ambiguous. Looked up from germline, CDR1 is MNHEY and CDR2 is SVGAGI. Trimming shortened V by 4 bases and J by 1 base, and 7 bases separated the two germline ends. CDR3 size: 13 residues.

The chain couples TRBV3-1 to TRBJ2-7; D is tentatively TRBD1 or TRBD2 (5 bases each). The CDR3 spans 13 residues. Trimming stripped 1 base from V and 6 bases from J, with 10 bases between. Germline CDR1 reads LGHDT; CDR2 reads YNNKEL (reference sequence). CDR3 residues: CASSQGAGTEQYF. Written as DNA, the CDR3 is TGTGCCAGCAGCCAAGGAGCAGGGACCGAGCAGTACTTC.

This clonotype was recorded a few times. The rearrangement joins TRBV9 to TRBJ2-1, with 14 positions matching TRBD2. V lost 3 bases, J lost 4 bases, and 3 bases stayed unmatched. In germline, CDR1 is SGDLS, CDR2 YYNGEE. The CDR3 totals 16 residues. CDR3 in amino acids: CASSGGTSGGYNEQFF. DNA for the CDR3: TGTGCCAGCAGCGGAGGGACTAGCGGGGGTTACAATGAGCAGTTCTTC.

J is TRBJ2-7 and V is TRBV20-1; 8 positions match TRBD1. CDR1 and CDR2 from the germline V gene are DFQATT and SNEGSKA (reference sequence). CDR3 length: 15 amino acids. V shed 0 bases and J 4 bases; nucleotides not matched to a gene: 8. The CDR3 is CSARDEAGGWYEQYF. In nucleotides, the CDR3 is TGCAGTGCTAGAGATGAGGCAGGGGGCTGGTACGAGCAGTACTTC.

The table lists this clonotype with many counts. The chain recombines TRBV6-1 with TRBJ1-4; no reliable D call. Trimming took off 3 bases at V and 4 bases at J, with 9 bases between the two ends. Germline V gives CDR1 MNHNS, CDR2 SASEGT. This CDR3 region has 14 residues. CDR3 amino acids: CASSETNSNEKLFF. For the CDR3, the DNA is TGTGCCAGCAGTGAGACGAACAGTAATGAAAAACTGTTTTTT.

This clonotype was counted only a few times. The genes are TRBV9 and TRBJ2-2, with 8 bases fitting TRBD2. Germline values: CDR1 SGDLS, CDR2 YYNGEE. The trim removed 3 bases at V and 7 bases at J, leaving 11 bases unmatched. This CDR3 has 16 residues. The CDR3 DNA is TGTGCCAGCAGCGCCCAACTAGCGGATGTGAGCGGGGAGCTGTTTTTT. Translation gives CASSAQLADVSGELFF.

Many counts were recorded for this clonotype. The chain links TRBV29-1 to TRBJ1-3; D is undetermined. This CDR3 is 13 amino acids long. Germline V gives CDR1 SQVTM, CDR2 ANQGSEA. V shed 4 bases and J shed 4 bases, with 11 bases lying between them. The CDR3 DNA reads TGCAGCGTTGGATTACAGTCCGGAAACACCATATATTTT. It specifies CSVGLQSGNTIYF. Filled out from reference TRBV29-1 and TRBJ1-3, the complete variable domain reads SAVISQKPSRDICQRGTSLTIQCQVDSQVTMMFWYRQQPGQSLTLIATANQGSEATYESGFVIDKFPISRPNLTFSTLTVSNMSPEDSSIYLCSVGLQSGNTIYFGEGSWLTVV.

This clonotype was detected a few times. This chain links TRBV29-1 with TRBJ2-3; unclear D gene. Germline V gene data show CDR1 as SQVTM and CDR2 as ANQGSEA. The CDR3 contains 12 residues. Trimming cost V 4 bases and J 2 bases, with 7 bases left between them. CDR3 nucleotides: TGCAGCGTTGGGCAGTCCACAGATACGCAGTATTTT. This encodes CSVGQSTDTQYF.

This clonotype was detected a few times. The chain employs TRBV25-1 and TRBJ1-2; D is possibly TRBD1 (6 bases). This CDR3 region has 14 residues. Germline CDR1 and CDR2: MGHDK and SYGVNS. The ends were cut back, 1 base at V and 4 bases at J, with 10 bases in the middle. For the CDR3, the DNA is TGTGCCAGCAGTGAATCGGGCAGGGGCTATGGCTACACCTTC. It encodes CASSESGRGYGYTF.

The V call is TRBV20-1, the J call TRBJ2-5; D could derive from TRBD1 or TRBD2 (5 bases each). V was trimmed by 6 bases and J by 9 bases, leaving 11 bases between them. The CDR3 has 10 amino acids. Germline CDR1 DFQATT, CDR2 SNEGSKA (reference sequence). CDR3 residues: CSALMGAQYF. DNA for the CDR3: TGCAGTGCCCTTATGGGGGCCCAGTACTTC.

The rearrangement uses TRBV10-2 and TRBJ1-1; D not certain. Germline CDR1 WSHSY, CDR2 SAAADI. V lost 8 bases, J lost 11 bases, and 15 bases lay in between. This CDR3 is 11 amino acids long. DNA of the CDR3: TGCGCCAGCCTGATGGGAGGGAGGGCTTTCTTT. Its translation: CASLMGGRAFF.

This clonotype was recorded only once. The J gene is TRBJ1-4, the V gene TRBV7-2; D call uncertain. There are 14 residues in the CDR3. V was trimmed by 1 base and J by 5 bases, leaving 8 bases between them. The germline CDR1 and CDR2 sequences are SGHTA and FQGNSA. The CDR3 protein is CASSLGTVNEKLFF. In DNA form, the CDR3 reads TGTGCCAGCAGCTTAGGGACGGTGAATGAAAAACTGTTTTTT.

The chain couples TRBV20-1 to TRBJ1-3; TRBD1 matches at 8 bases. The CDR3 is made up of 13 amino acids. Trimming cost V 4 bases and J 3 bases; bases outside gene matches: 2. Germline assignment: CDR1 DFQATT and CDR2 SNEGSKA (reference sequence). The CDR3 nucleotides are TGCAGTGCTATGGACAGGGATGGAAACACCATATATTTT. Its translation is CSAMDRDGNTIYF.

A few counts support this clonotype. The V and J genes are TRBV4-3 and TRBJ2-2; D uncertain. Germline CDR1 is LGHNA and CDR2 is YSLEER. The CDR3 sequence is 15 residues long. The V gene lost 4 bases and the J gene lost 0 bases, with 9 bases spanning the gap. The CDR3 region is CASSPAASNTGELFF. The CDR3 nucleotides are TGCGCCAGCAGCCCCGCTGCATCGAACACCGGGGAGCTGTTTTTT.

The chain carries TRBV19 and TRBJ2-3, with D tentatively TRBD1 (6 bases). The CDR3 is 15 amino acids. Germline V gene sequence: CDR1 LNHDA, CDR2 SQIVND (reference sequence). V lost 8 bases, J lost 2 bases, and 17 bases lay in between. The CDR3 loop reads CASSRAGANTDTQYF. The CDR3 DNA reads TGTGCCAGTTCTCGGGCAGGGGCCAACACAGATACGCAGTATTTT.

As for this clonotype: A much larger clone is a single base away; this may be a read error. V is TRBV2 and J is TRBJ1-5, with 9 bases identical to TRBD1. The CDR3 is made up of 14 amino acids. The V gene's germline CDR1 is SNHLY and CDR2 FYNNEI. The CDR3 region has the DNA TGTGCCAACAGTGAATGGACAGGGGATCAGCCCCAGCATTTT. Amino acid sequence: CANSEWTGDQPQHF.

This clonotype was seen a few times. The CDR3 region is CASPTSAQWTQYF. The CDR3 DNA sequence: TGTGCCAGTCCCACTAGCGCTCAGTGGACCCAGTACTTC. The genes are TRBV6-4 and TRBJ2-5; 7 bases align to TRBD2. Trimming removed 9 bases from V and 7 bases from J; junction bases left unmatched: 11. The CDR3 has 13 amino acids. Germline CDR1 MRHNA, CDR2 SNTAGT.

This chain's CDR3 is CASSIGGLVKETQYF. The CDR3 region has the DNA TGTGCCAGTAGTATCGGGGGTCTAGTCAAAGAGACCCAGTACTTC. The rearrangement joins TRBV19 to TRBJ2-5; TRBD2 is a possible D gene (6 bases). Germline lookup yields CDR1 LNHDA and CDR2 SQIVND (reference sequence). V was trimmed by 3 bases and J by 3 bases, leaving 14 bases between them. CDR3 length equals 15 residues.

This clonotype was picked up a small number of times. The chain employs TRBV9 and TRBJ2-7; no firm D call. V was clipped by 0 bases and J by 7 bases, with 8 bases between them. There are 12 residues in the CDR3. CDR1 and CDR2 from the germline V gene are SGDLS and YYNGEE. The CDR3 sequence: CASSVGTREQYF. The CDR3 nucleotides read TGTGCCAGCAGCGTAGGGACGAGAGAGCAGTACTTC.

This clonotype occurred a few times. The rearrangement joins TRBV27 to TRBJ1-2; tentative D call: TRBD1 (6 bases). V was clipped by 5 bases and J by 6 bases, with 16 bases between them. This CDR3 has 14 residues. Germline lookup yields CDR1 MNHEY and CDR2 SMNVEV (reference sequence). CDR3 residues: CASSLQWTAHGYTF. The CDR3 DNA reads TGTGCCAGCAGTCTTCAATGGACAGCGCATGGCTACACCTTC.

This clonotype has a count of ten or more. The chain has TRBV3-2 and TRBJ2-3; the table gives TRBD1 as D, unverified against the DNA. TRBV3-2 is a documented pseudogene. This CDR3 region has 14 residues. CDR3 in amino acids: CASSQDGTTDTQYF. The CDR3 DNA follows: TGTGCCAGCAGCCAAGATGGGACCACAGATACGCAGTATTTT.

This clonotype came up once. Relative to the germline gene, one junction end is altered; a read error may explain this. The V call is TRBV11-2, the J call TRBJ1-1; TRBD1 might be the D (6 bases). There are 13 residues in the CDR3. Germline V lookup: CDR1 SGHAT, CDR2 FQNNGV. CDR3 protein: CTSSLGPGVDAFF. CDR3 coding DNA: TGTACCAGCAGCTTAGGGCCAGGGGTTGATGCTTTCTTT.